This is a list of T cell receptor beta chains from one sample in a study of spatial heterogeneity in lung cancer. MiXCR, applied by TCRdb to the 5' RACE reads, yields one record per CDR3 protein. There are about 87,000 distinct CDR3 sequences in the sample; roughly a fifth occur only once, and around a fifth lies in the top ten. The specimen was PBMCs, collected at follow-up. The receptors stem from a male donor with early-stage non-small cell lung cancer. The CDR3 runs from the conserved cysteine through the conserved F or W. A D gene is named only where the DNA matches it firmly. Clone size is shown for a subset of rows, as once, few, many or a class of expanded clone.

V gene	J gene	clone size	D gene	CDR3 protein	CDR3 DNA
TRBV27	TRBJ1-5	many	.	CASKTRRGKPQHF	TGTGCCAGCAAAACCCGGAGGGGCAAGCCCCAGCATTTT
TRBV20-1	TRBJ2-7	.	TRBD1	CSARGQGAIYEQYF	TGCAGTGCTAGGGGGCAGGGGGCGATCTACGAGCAGTACTTC
TRBV25-1	TRBJ2-7	few	.	CASSAKLTGAGEQYF	TGTGCCAGCAGCGCCAAACTTACCGGGGCCGGGGAGCAGTACTTC
TRBV24-1	TRBJ2-4	.	TRBD1	CATSVDRGGIQYF	TGTGCCACCAGTGTCGACAGGGGCGGCATTCAGTACTTC
TRBV21-1	TRBJ2-4	.	.	CASRTRDSGDIQYF	TGTGCCAGCAGAACCCGGGACTCTGGGGACATTCAGTACTTC
TRBV12-5	TRBJ1-2	.	.	CASGLELSPVGYTF	TGTGCTAGTGGTTTGGAACTTTCGCCGGTTGGCTACACCTTC
TRBV7-9	TRBJ2-1	.	.	CASSLMEGGEQFF	TGTGCCAGCAGCTTAATGGAAGGGGGTGAGCAGTTCTTC
TRBV5-1	TRBJ2-7	few	.	CASSLGGSGTYEQYF	TGCGCCAGCAGCTTGGGGGGTTCCGGTACCTACGAGCAGTACTTC
TRBV10-3	TRBJ2-5	few	TRBD2	CAISATGTSGGETQYF	TGTGCCATCAGTGCAACCGGGACTAGCGGGGGAGAGACCCAGTACTTC
TRBV18	TRBJ1-2	few	.	CASSPRDRIYGYTF	TGTGCCAGCTCACCACGGGACCGAATCTATGGCTACACCTTC
TRBV3-1	TRBJ2-1	few	TRBD2	CASSVGTSGSPFF	TGTGCCAGCAGCGTGGGGACTAGCGGGAGTCCGTTCTTC